This is a list of T cell receptor beta chains from one sample in a study of T cells after yellow fever vaccination. TCRdb ran MiXCR on the 5' RACE reads and lists one entry per CDR3 protein. The data hold tens of thousands of distinct CDR3 sequences, with 7.4% observed a single time. This specimen consisted of CD8+ T cells sorted from PBMCs, obtained around 14 days after the first yellow fever vaccination. Receptor source: a man aged 18 to 30 who received the YFV17D yellow fever vaccine. Both conserved end residues are part of each CDR3. The D gene is left open where the match is weak. The listing skips clone size in some rows; elsewhere it reads once, few, many or a size class.

J gene,D gene,V gene,clone size,CDR3 protein,CDR3 DNA
TRBJ1-1,-,TRBV27,-,CATSPPGHRSMNTEAFF,TGTGCCACCAGTCCCCCGGGACACCGCTCTATGAACACTGAAGCTTTCTTT
TRBJ2-1,-,TRBV7-6,many,CASSLQLGGYNEQFF,TGTGCCAGCAGCTTACAACTAGGGGGGTACAATGAGCAGTTCTTC
TRBJ2-3,-,TRBV11-1,many,CASSFGTSDTQYF,TGTGCCAGCAGCTTCGGGACGTCCGATACGCAGTATTTT
TRBJ1-6,-,TRBV4-3,-,CASSQETGNSPLHF,TGCGCCAGCAGCCAAGAGACGGGGAATTCACCCCTCCACTTT
TRBJ2-3,TRBD2,TRBV7-3,many,CASSPSVAGGVDTQYF,TGTGCCAGCAGTCCCTCTGTAGCGGGGGGGGTGGATACGCAGTATTTT
TRBJ2-1,TRBD2,TRBV30,many,CAWTLTGTRFF,TGTGCCTGGACCCTAACCGGGACTAGATTCTTC
TRBJ2-5,TRBD1,TRBV5-1,many,CASSPWTGWETQYF,TGCGCCAGCAGCCCCTGGACAGGGTGGGAGACCCAGTACTTC
TRBJ2-1,-,TRBV12-3/TRBV12-4,many,CASSPHSYNEQFF,TGTGCCAGCAGTCCACACTCCTACAATGAGCAGTTCTTC
TRBJ1-1,-,TRBV3-1,many,CASSQDKGIAFF,TGTGCCAGCAGCCAAGATAAGGGGATAGCTTTCTTT
TRBJ2-6,TRBD2,TRBV4-1,-,CASSQEGREVVGANVLTF,TGCGCCAGCAGCCAAGAAGGGCGGGAGGTGGTTGGGGCCAACGTCCTGACTTTC
TRBJ2-7,-,TRBV20-1,many,CSVTETSYEQYF,TGCAGTGTAACCGAGACCTCCTACGAGCAGTACTTC
TRBJ2-7,TRBD2,TRBV5-4,few,CASSLGVAGSYEQYF,TGTGCCAGCAGCTTGGGGGTAGCGGGGAGCTACGAGCAGTACTTC
TRBJ2-2,-,TRBV4-3,few,CASSQDWRGPTGELFF,TGCGCCAGCAGCCAAGATTGGCGGGGGCCCACCGGGGAGCTGTTTTTT
TRBJ2-7,-,TRBV5-4,many,CASSFGGSYEQYF,TGTGCCAGCAGCTTCGGGGGTTCCTACGAGCAGTACTTC
TRBJ1-1,-,TRBV7-6,many,CASSERVGAEAFF,TGTGCCAGCAGCGAAAGGGTAGGGGCTGAAGCTTTCTTT
TRBJ1-2,TRBD1,TRBV5-1,many,CASSKMDRDFYGYTF,TGCGCCAGCAGCAAGATGGACAGGGATTTCTATGGCTACACCTTC
TRBJ2-3,TRBD1,TRBV4-3,many,CASSSGQTTPWSSTDTQYF,TGCGCCAGCAGTTCGGGACAGACTACACCCTGGTCTAGCACAGATACGCAGTATTTT
TRBJ2-1,TRBD2,TRBV27,many,CASSLDRGGRDEQFF,TGTGCCAGCAGTTTGGATCGGGGGGGCCGCGATGAGCAGTTCTTC
TRBJ1-4,-,TRBV28,many,CASNPQDTQGWEKLFF,TGTGCCAGCAACCCCCAAGACACCCAGGGGTGGGAAAAACTGTTTTTT
TRBJ1-6,TRBD1,TRBV20-1,-,CSARDGQASSYNSPLHF,TGCAGTGCTAGAGACGGACAGGCCAGCTCCTATAATTCACCCCTCCACTTT
TRBJ2-7,-,TRBV6-5,many,CASSYSIAGASYEQYF,TGTGCCAGCAGTTACTCGATTGCGGGGGCTTCCTACGAGCAGTACTTC
TRBJ2-7,-,TRBV4-1,few,CASSQVFGSGLTYEQYF,TGCGCCAGCAGCCAAGTGTTCGGAAGCGGGTTAACCTACGAGCAGTACTTC
TRBJ2-7,-,TRBV4-1,many,CASSYRLTYEQYF,TGCGCCAGCAGCTACAGGCTAACCTACGAGCAGTACTTC
TRBJ2-4,-,TRBV2,-,CASSEKKGGGLTKNIQYF,TGTGCCAGCAGTGAAAAGAAGGGGGGAGGATTGACCAAAAACATTCAGTACTTC
TRBJ2-1,-,TRBV7-2,-,CASSFAGQSYNEQFF,TGTGCCAGCAGCTTTGCTGGACAGTCCTACAATGAGCAGTTCTTC
TRBJ2-7,-,TRBV19,many,CASSIGYEQYF,TGTGCCAGTAGTATAGGTTACGAGCAGTACTTC
TRBJ2-1,-,TRBV6-5,-,CASSYRWGGEQFF,TGTGCCAGCAGTTACCGTTGGGGCGGTGAGCAGTTCTTC
TRBJ2-1,-,TRBV12-3/TRBV12-4,many,CASRLSGPLNEQFF,TGTGCCAGCAGGTTGAGCGGGCCTTTAAATGAGCAGTTCTTC
TRBJ2-1,TRBD2,TRBV7-3,-,CASSSPQGLVANEQFF,TGTGCCAGCAGCTCCCCTCAGGGACTAGTTGCGAATGAGCAGTTCTTC
TRBJ2-2,TRBD2,TRBV29-1,few,CSVKIREGTGELFF,TGCAGCGTAAAAATCAGGGAGGGCACCGGGGAGCTGTTTTTT
TRBJ2-2,-,TRBV5-1,many,CASSLGQTNTGELFF,TGCGCCAGCAGCCTCGGACAGACGAACACCGGGGAGCTGTTTTTT
TRBJ2-3,TRBD2,TRBV7-9,many,CASTLALAGGDTQYF,TGTGCCAGCACCTTGGCTCTAGCGGGGGGAGATACGCAGTATTTT
TRBJ1-1,-,TRBV28,many,CASREGTEAFF,TGTGCCAGCAGGGAGGGTACTGAAGCTTTCTTT
TRBJ2-7,-,TRBV5-6,-,CASSLVPGVDYEQYF,TGTGCCAGCAGCTTGGTCCCGGGGGTGGACTACGAGCAGTACTTC
TRBJ1-4,-,TRBV12-3/TRBV12-4,many,CASSSPRWGLFF,TGTGCCAGCAGCTCACCCCGTTGGGGACTGTTTTTT
TRBJ2-2,TRBD2,TRBV7-2,many,CAGTSGGNTGELFF,TGTGCCGGAACTAGCGGGGGGAACACCGGGGAGCTGTTTTTT
TRBJ1-5,-,TRBV12-3/TRBV12-4,many,CASSFSGPQHF,TGTGCCAGCAGTTTCTCGGGGCCCCAGCATTTT
TRBJ2-3,-,TRBV18,many,CASSPPSGVTDTQYF,TGTGCCAGCTCACCTCCTTCCGGGGTTACAGATACGCAGTATTTT
TRBJ1-2,-,TRBV12-3/TRBV12-4,few,CASSFRGNGYTF,TGTGCCAGCAGTTTTAGGGGAAATGGCTACACCTTC
TRBJ2-2,TRBD1,TRBV4-1,many,CASSLGDRNTGELFF,TGCGCCAGCAGCCTTGGGGACAGAAACACCGGGGAGCTGTTTTTT
TRBJ2-6,-,TRBV5-1,many,CASSFSSGANVLTF,TGCGCCAGCAGCTTCAGCTCTGGGGCCAACGTCCTGACTTTC
TRBJ2-7,-,TRBV7-9,-,CASSSIPTYEQYF,TGTGCCAGCAGCTCCATTCCTACCTACGAGCAGTACTTC
TRBJ2-1,-,TRBV20-1,many,CSARGWSGNEQFF,TGCAGTGCTAGAGGCTGGTCTGGGAATGAGCAGTTCTTC
TRBJ2-3,-,TRBV4-1,few,CASSQEPDDTQYF,TGCGCCAGCAGCCAAGAGCCGGACGATACGCAGTATTTT
TRBJ2-3,-,TRBV6-5,many,CASSLGGASTDTQYF,TGTGCCAGCAGTTTAGGGGGGGCTAGCACAGATACGCAGTATTTT
TRBJ2-5,TRBD2,TRBV4-2,many,CASSQDYRGGSETQYF,TGTGCCAGCAGCCAAGATTATCGGGGGGGCTCGGAGACCCAGTACTTC
TRBJ2-3,TRBD2,TRBV27,many,CASSLISLSGGPTDTQYF,TGTGCCAGCAGTTTAATCTCCCTGAGCGGGGGGCCCACAGATACGCAGTATTTT
TRBJ2-7,-,TRBV29-1,many,CSVEERRREQYF,TGCAGCGTTGAAGAGCGCCGGAGGGAGCAGTACTTC
TRBJ2-1,-,TRBV5-1,many,CASSLRGMQFF,TGCGCCAGCAGCTTGCGGGGTATGCAGTTCTTC
TRBJ1-2,-,TRBV7-9,few,CASSPLEGYGYTF,TGTGCCAGCAGCCCCCTGGAAGGCTATGGCTACACCTTC
TRBJ2-2,-,TRBV7-6,few,CASSLDPGPGGELFF,TGTGCCAGCAGCTTAGATCCGGGGCCAGGCGGGGAGCTGTTTTTT
TRBJ1-1,TRBD1,TRBV6-5,many,CASSYGQGVTEAFF,TGTGCCAGCAGTTACGGGCAGGGGGTCACTGAAGCTTTCTTT